The 25 T cell receptor beta chains listed next were all sequenced from one sample in a study of read filtering for tumor transcriptome and immune sequencing (dated by TCRdb to 2018 to 2021). The sequencer listed for this sample is Illumina HiSeq 4000. TCR libraries were built from roughly 440 ng RNA with the Immunoverse kit, using molecular barcoded adaptors covering alpha/delta and beta/gamma chains. TCRdb took the public reads, trimmed them with fastp at Q25, ran MiXCR for clone calling and kept in-frame beta chains. Rows matching on CDR3 protein sequence are summarized as one entry with the most common DNA and genes. A total of under 150,000 distinct CDR3 sequences appear in this sample, less than 15% of them only once. The ten biggest clones cover 8.4% of the sample. Sequencing was done on a sample of a population of CD138-negative cells sorted from bone marrow. The cell subset or site tag for this specimen amounts to: bone marrow mononuclear cells depleted of CD138+ plasma/myeloma cells by negative magnetic selection. The receptor source for this set is a donor at least 40 years old with multiple myeloma.

This clonotype appeared a few times. The V gene is TRBV29-1, the J gene TRBJ2-1; the D is unclear. The germline CDR1 and CDR2 sequences are SQVTM and ANQGSEA. The CDR3 runs 12 residues. Trimming took 5 bases from V and 4 from J, leaving 9 bases between them. CDR3: CSVRPSYNEQFF. Written as DNA, the CDR3 is TGCAGCGTTCGGCCTTCTTACAATGAGCAGTTCTTC.

This clonotype showed up many times. V usage is TRBV6-2 or TRBV6-3 and J usage is TRBJ2-3; tentative D call: TRBD2 (6 bases). Germline V gene lookup returns CDR1 MNHEY and CDR2 SVGEGT. The V and J ends lost 1 base and 6 bases respectively, with 11 bases between them. The CDR3 is made up of 14 amino acids. In DNA form, the CDR3 reads TGTGCCAGCAGTTACTTAGCGGCGACGGATACGCAGTATTTT. Translating gives CASSYLAATDTQYF.

This clonotype has at least ten counts. The V gene is TRBV29-1, the J gene TRBJ2-1; D possibly corresponds to TRBD2 (5 bases). Trimming cost V 6 bases and J 0 bases, with 12 bases left between them. This CDR3 spans 14 amino acids. Looked up from germline, CDR1 is SQVTM and CDR2 is ANQGSEA. Written as DNA, the CDR3 is TGCAGCGTGCAAGCGGCCTACTCCTACAATGAGCAGTTCTTC. Amino acid sequence: CSVQAAYSYNEQFF.

In regard to this clonotype: A much more abundant neighbour one base away suggests this may be a read error. The CDR3 sequence: CGGTGTSGDSYEQYF. The CDR3 region has the DNA TGCGGCGGGACCGGGACTAGCGGAGACTCCTACGAGCAGTACTTC. The rearrangement links TRBV29-1 to TRBJ2-1; 11 positions agree with TRBD2. Near its end, the DNA agrees better with TRBJ2-7, so the J call may be wrong. Germline values: CDR1 SQVTM, CDR2 ANQGSEA. The CDR3 is made up of 15 amino acids.

Many counts were recorded for this clonotype. The rearrangement links TRBV4-1 to TRBJ1-5; D gene uncertain. This CDR3 is 15 amino acids long. In germline, CDR1 is MGHRA, CDR2 YSYEKL. V lost 3 bases, J lost 0 bases, and 9 bases lay in between. The CDR3 is CASSQGSYSNQPQHF. CDR3 sequence (DNA): TGCGCCAGCAGCCAGGGATCCTATAGCAATCAGCCCCAGCATTTT.

This clonotype was seen a few times. This chain links TRBV4-1 with TRBJ2-7; tentatively, D is TRBD2 (6 bases). The germline gives CDR1 MGHRA, CDR2 YSYEKL. CDR3 length: 15 residues. The ends were cut back, 3 bases at V and 0 bases at J, with 12 bases in the middle. The CDR3 nucleotides read TGCGCCAGCAGCCAGTCTGGAGGGACCTCCTACGAGCAGTACTTC. Translating gives CASSQSGGTSYEQYF.

V and J are TRBV21-1 and TRBJ2-1; the table's D call, TRBD2, has no DNA check behind it. TRBV21-1 is marked as a pseudogene. The CDR3 loop spans 15 amino acids. CDR3 bases: TGTGCCAGCAGCAAAGCTCGTGGGAGAGGTTACCGACGGTTTTTC. Amino acids: CASSKARGRGYRRFF.

This clonotype appeared many times. The chain has TRBV30 and TRBJ1-5; D not resolved. This CDR3 comprises 15 residues. Germline assignment: CDR1 GTSNPN and CDR2 SVGIG (reference sequence). V shed 4 bases and J shed 2 bases, with 15 bases lying between them. This chain's CDR3 is CAWKVTWPGNQPQHF. Written as DNA, the CDR3 is TGTGCCTGGAAGGTCACTTGGCCTGGCAATCAGCCCCAGCATTTT.

As regards this clonotype: This may be a read error: a much more frequent sequence differs by one nucleotide. The genes are TRBV15 and TRBJ1-1; 8 nucleotides agree with TRBD1. CDR1 is LNHNV and CDR2 is YYDKDF in the germline V gene (reference sequence). The CDR3 is made up of 14 amino acids. CDR3 loop: CATSRDRDNTEALF. CDR3 bases: TGTGCCACCAGCAGGGACAGGGACAACACTGAAGCTCTCTTT.

This clonotype occurred a few times. The gene calls are TRBV28 and TRBJ1-3, with 7 bases matching TRBD1. The germline gives CDR1 MDHEN, CDR2 SYDVKM. V trimming: 3 bases; J trimming: 0 bases; junction bases outside the gene matches: 5. This CDR3 is built from 16 residues. The CDR3: CASSLTPGGSGNTIYF. The CDR3 DNA follows: TGTGCCAGCAGTTTGACCCCAGGGGGCTCTGGAAACACCATATATTTT.

On this clonotype itself: A read error is possible here, since a much larger clone lies one base away. The V and J genes are TRBV30 and TRBJ2-1; D remains ambiguous. This CDR3 has 13 residues. Trimming cost V 1 base and J 10 bases, with 14 bases left between them. Germline V gene sequence: CDR1 GTSNPN, CDR2 SVGIG (reference sequence). The DNA for the CDR3 is TGTGCCTGGAGTGCAGGATGGTCTACCGAGCAGTTCTTC. This codes for CAWSAGWSTEQFF.

This clonotype was found many times. This rearrangement joins TRBV20-1 to TRBJ2-1; perhaps TRBD1 as D (5 bases). The germline V gene encodes CDR1 DFQATT and CDR2 SNEGSKA (reference sequence). The CDR3 totals 13 residues. V shed 6 bases and J shed 6 bases, with 15 bases lying between them. CDR3 DNA: TGCAGTGCCGCAGGGTTAACACCCAATGAGCAGTTCTTC. It yields the protein CSAAGLTPNEQFF.

A word on this clonotype: One end of the junction is discordant with germline, which a read error may explain. The chain employs TRBV4-3 and TRBJ1-3; D uncertain. CDR1 is LGHNA, CDR2 YSLEER, per germline. CDR3 length: 16 residues. The CDR3 reads CDSSPGRPSSGNTIYF. As DNA, the CDR3 is TGCGACAGCAGCCCCGGTCGGCCAAGCTCTGGAAACACCATATATTTT.

At least ten counts were recorded for this clonotype. This chain uses TRBV4-1 with TRBJ2-4; weak D call: TRBD1 (7 bases). There are 16 residues in the CDR3. The ends were cut back, 3 bases at V and 1 base at J, with 13 bases in the middle. Germline CDR1 MGHRA, CDR2 YSYEKL. The CDR3 region is CASSQARGAAKNIQYF. The CDR3 region has the DNA TGCGCCAGCAGCCAGGCCAGGGGGGCGGCCAAAAACATTCAGTACTTC.

This clonotype has at least ten counts. The chain carries TRBV5-1 and TRBJ2-2; D is ambiguous. CDR3 length: 12 residues. The germline V gene encodes CDR1 SGHRS and CDR2 YFSETQ. Trimming cost V 4 bases and J 2 bases, with 3 bases left between them. The CDR3 coding sequence is TGCGCCAGCAGCCTTAACACCGGGGAGCTGTTTTTT. Translating gives CASSLNTGELFF.

The chain combines TRBV29-1 with TRBJ2-7, with D maybe TRBD1 (6 bases). This CDR3 spans 12 amino acids. Trimming took 6 bases from V and 2 from J, leaving 11 bases between them. CDR1 is SQVTM, CDR2 ANQGSEA, per germline. The CDR3: CSVRGGAYEQYF. The CDR3 coding sequence is TGCAGCGTCCGAGGGGGAGCCTACGAGCAGTACTTC.

About this clonotype: With a much larger clone just one base away, this may be a read error. V is TRBV23-1 and J is TRBJ2-7; D ambiguous. TRBV23-1 is recorded as an ORF, its role being uncertain. This CDR3 spans 13 amino acids. V gave up 3 bases and J gave up 2 bases, with 8 bases separating them. The DNA of the CDR3 is TGCGCCAGCAGTCACGACTGTACCTACGAGCAGTACTTC. This encodes CASSHDCTYEQYF.

Comments on this clonotype: A much more abundant neighbour one base away suggests this may be a read error. J is TRBJ2-7 and V is TRBV20-1, with D possibly matching TRBD2 (7 bases). CDR1 is DFQATT and CDR2 is SNEGSKA in the germline V gene (reference sequence). V shed 5 bases and J shed 6 bases, with 14 bases lying between them. The CDR3 is made up of 12 amino acids. The CDR3 bases are TGCAGTGCTTGCGGGAGAGGGGGCGAGCAGTACTTC. Protein: CSACGRGGEQYF.

This clonotype was observed many times. The chain joins TRBV6-1 to TRBJ2-5; 8 bases match TRBD2. The CDR3 has 17 residues. The V segment lost 1 base and the J segment 1 base; nucleotides outside the gene matches: 8. CDR1 MNHNS and CDR2 SASEGT come from the germline V gene. This CDR3 reads CASSEDYRGGGQETQYF. The CDR3 DNA is TGTGCCAGCAGTGAAGATTATCGGGGGGGCGGCCAAGAGACCCAGTACTTC.

This clonotype has at least ten counts. V and J are TRBV5-1 and TRBJ1-1, with 10 nucleotides matching TRBD1. Germline CDR1 reads SGHRS; CDR2 reads YFSETQ. This CDR3 contains 14 residues. V shed 4 bases and J 7 bases; nucleotides not matched to a gene: 7. Here the CDR3 DNA reads TGCGCCAGCAGCCGGGGACAGGGGAGAGGTGAAGCTTTCTTT. Its protein product is CASSRGQGRGEAFF.

This clonotype was recorded many times. V is TRBV7-2 and J is TRBJ1-1; D remains unclear. The germline V and J ends were trimmed by 8 bases and 1 base, with 11 bases remaining between them. The CDR3 covers 13 residues. Germline CDR1 is SGHTA and CDR2 is FQGNSA. CDR3 DNA sequence: TGTGCCAGCGGTTCCCAAGCGAACACTGAAGCTTTCTTT. Its translation is CASGSQANTEAFF.

Ten or more counts support this clonotype. This rearrangement joins TRBV11-3 to TRBJ2-1; maybe TRBD2 (6 bases). CDR1 is SGHNT and CDR2 is YENEEA in the germline V gene. The CDR3 extends over 16 amino acids. V gave up 3 bases and J gave up 7 bases, with 19 bases separating them. This CDR3 is CASSFPGGSPGNEQFF. CDR3 DNA: TGTGCCAGCAGCTTCCCCGGAGGGAGTCCCGGAAATGAGCAGTTCTTC.

This clonotype was detected ten times or more. The chain recombines TRBV6-2 or TRBV6-3 with TRBJ2-1; 8 bases are shared with TRBD2. The CDR3 contains 16 residues. Germline V gene data show CDR1 as MNHEY and CDR2 as SVGEGT. J was trimmed by 3 bases and V by 7 bases; bases with no gene match: 11. CDR3 protein: CASTMIRTSSYNEQFF. DNA for the CDR3: TGTGCCAGCACCATGATTAGGACTAGCAGCTACAATGAGCAGTTCTTC.

This clonotype has ten or more counts. This sequence joins TRBV5-4 and TRBJ2-6, with D unclear. The germline gives CDR1 SGHNT, CDR2 YYREEE (reference sequence). The CDR3 runs to 15 residues. Trimming removed 0 bases at V and 1 base at J, with 5 bases between. The CDR3 sequence is CASSLEGSGANVLTF. The DNA of the CDR3 is TGTGCCAGCAGCTTGGAGGGATCTGGGGCCAACGTCCTGACTTTC.

Many counts were recorded for this clonotype. The rearrangement uses TRBV19 and TRBJ2-2, with TRBD1 identical over 10 bases. CDR3 length: 16 amino acids. Germline values: CDR1 LNHDA, CDR2 SQIVND (reference sequence). After removal of 9 bases from V and 6 bases from J, the junction contained 13 bases not matched to a gene. CDR3 sequence reads: CASATGTGVAAGELFF. The CDR3 region has the DNA TGTGCCAGCGCTACCGGGACAGGGGTGGCCGCCGGGGAGCTGTTTTTT.